The 10 T cell receptor beta chains reported below all come from one sample, sequenced in a study of beta chain features in type 1 diabetes. Study observations and caveats: Researchers report that Type 1 diabetes patients had moderately but significantly shorter TCRB CDR3s across all four CD4+ subsets.

Expressed TCRB transcripts were sequenced because the entire RNA isolate underwent reverse transcription. Some clones are missing from TCRdb's copy, which holds only in-frame ones; the method was immunoSEQ multiplex PCR. The sample lists almost 350,000 clones; about a tenth were seen once. No antigens are known for them. The sample was central memory CD4+ T cells from blood. All receptors come from a man younger than 45 with type 1 diabetes.

V usage is TRBV5-1 and J usage is TRBJ2-5; TRBD1 matches 7 bases. Germline assignment: CDR1 SGHRS and CDR2 YFSETQ. After removal of 4 bases from V and 4 bases from J, the junction contained 10 bases not matched to a gene. This CDR3 contains 15 residues. The CDR3 reads CASSQERQGGETQYF. The CDR3 coding sequence is TGCGCCAGCAGCCAGGAAAGACAGGGCGGAGAGACCCAGTACTTC.

This clone showed up just a few times. This rearrangement joins TRBV9 to TRBJ2-5; 11 bases align to TRBD2. This CDR3 spans 15 amino acids. V was pared by 4 bases and J by 4 bases, with 6 bases of the junction left unmatched. Germline loops: CDR1 SGDLS, CDR2 YYNGEE. The CDR3 here is CASSSLAGGPETQYF. The CDR3 coding sequence is TGTGCCAGCAGCTCCCTAGCGGGGGGCCCAGAGACCCAGTACTTC.

This clone was observed at least ten times. V and J are TRBV14 and TRBJ2-4, with D perhaps matching TRBD2 (6 bases). The V gene's germline CDR1 is SGHDN and CDR2 FVKESK. The germline V and J ends were trimmed by 4 bases and 9 bases, with 13 bases remaining between them. The CDR3 length is 13 residues. The CDR3 is CASSPMRGGIQYF. CDR3 in DNA: TGTGCCAGCAGCCCGATGCGGGGTGGCATTCAGTACTTC.

The chain is built from TRBV28 and TRBJ1-4; D is possibly TRBD1 (5 bases). V was shortened by 8 bases and J by 4 bases, with 23 bases between the two germline ends. CDR3 size: 17 residues. Germline loops: CDR1 MDHEN, CDR2 SYDVKM. CDR3 in amino acids: CASCPIWGTVDNEKLFF. The CDR3 coding sequence is TGTGCCAGCTGCCCAATCTGGGGGACTGTCGATAATGAAAAACTGTTTTTT. The full variable domain, rest sourced from reference TRBV28 and TRBJ1-4, is DVKVTQSSRYLVKRTGEKVFLECVQDMDHENMFWYRQDPGLGLRLIYFSYDVKMKEKGDIPEGYSVSREKKERFSLILESASTNQTSMYLCASCPIWGTVDNEKLFFGSGTQLSVL.

The gene calls are TRBV7-9 and TRBJ2-1; no firm D call. The CDR3 is 13 residues long. Trimming stripped 5 bases from V and 8 bases from J, with 13 bases between. Germline CDR1 is SEHNR and CDR2 is FQNEAQ (reference sequence). The CDR3 region is CASSLSRIDEQFF. In nucleotides, the CDR3 is TGTGCCAGCAGCCTATCGCGAATCGATGAGCAGTTCTTC.

This sequence joins TRBV9 and TRBJ2-3; TRBD2 aligns across 8 bases. The ends lost 0 bases at V and 7 bases at J; junction bases unmatched: 7. CDR1 and CDR2 (germline): SGDLS, YYNGEE. CDR3 length: 15 amino acids. CDR3 protein: CASSVDGGAAYTQYF. CDR3 in DNA: TGTGCCAGCAGCGTAGACGGGGGGGCAGCATATACGCAGTATTTT.

This chain connects TRBV7-2 to TRBJ2-4; D may be TRBD1 or TRBD2 (6 bases each). Between the trimmed V and J ends, which lost 1 base and 10 bases, there was a span of 11 bases. CDR1 and CDR2 (germline): SGHTA, FQGNSA. CDR3 length equals 13 residues. The CDR3 reads CASSLEGGGIQYF. The DNA for the CDR3 is TGTGCCAGCAGCTTAGAGGGGGGCGGTATTCAGTACTTC.

In this sample, this clone turned up a few times. The chain links TRBV18 to TRBJ1-5; D is unclear. This CDR3 is built from 14 residues. Trimming removed 2 bases from V and 5 bases from J, with 10 bases in between. CDR1 is KGHSH, CDR2 LQKENI, per germline. In DNA form, the CDR3 reads TGTGCCAGCTCACCATCGAGAGACGATCAGCCCCAGCATTTT. It translates to CASSPSRDDQPQHF. The full variable domain, its missing parts supplied by reference TRBV18 and TRBJ1-5, is NAGVMQNPRHLVRRRGQEARLRCSPMKGHSHVYWYRQLPEEGLKFMVYLQKENIIDESGMPKERFSAEFPKEGPSILRIQQVVRGDSAAYFCASSPSRDDQPQHFGDGTRLSIL.

As for this clone: Other DNA sequences in this specimen translate into the identical CDR3. The rearrangement links TRBV9 to TRBJ2-3; 9 positions match TRBD2. J was trimmed by 0 bases and V by 2 bases; bases with no gene match: 10. The CDR3 length is 18 residues. Per the germline V gene, CDR1 is SGDLS and CDR2 is YYNGEE. The CDR3 nucleotides read TGTGCCAGCAGCGTCCTAGCGGGGACACCGCCTAGCACAGATACGCAGTATTTT. Protein: CASSVLAGTPPSTDTQYF.

This clone appeared a few times. V gene TRBV27 combines with J gene TRBJ2-1, with D possibly called TRBD1 or TRBD2 (6 bases each). The V end lost 6 bases, the J end lost 5 bases, and 20 bases lay between the germline ends. The CDR3 totals 16 residues. Germline CDR1 is MNHEY and CDR2 is SMNVEV (reference sequence). As DNA, the CDR3 is TGTGCCAGCAGCTCCCGAAGGGGGGCTCTGGACAATGAGCAGTTCTTC. It encodes CASSSRRGALDNEQFF.